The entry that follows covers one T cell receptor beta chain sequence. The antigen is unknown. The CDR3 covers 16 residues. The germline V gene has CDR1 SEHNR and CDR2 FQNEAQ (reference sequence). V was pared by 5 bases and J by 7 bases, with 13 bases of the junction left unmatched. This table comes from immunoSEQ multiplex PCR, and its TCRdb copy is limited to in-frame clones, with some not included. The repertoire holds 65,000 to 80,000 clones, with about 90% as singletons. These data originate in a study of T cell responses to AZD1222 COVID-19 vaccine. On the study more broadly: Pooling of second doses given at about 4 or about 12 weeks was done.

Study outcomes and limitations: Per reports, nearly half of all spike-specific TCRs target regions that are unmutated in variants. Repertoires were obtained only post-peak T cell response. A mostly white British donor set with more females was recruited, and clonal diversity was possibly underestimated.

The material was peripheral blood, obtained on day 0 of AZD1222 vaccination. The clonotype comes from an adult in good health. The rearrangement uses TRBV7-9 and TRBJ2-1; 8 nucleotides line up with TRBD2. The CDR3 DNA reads TGTGCCAGCAGCCCACGACCCGGGACTAGGGGAAATGAGCAGTTCTTC. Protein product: CASSPRPGTRGNEQFF.